This T cell receptor (beta chain) originates from a study of coeliac disease. Only in-frame clones appear in the TCRdb table, and some are missing; sequencing was by immunoSEQ multiplex PCR. This table has around 4,800 clones, roughly 74% appearing once. J gave up 4 bases and V 3 bases, and 8 bases lay outside the gene matches. CDR3 length: 15 residues. The germline CDR1 and CDR2 sequences are MRHNA and SNTAGT. The TCR originated in a woman aged 18-29 years with active celiac disease. This chain joins TRBV6-4 and TRBJ2-5; 7 nucleotides align to TRBD2. The source material was lamina propria lymphocytes from the gut. CDR3 nucleotides: TGTGCCAGCAGTGAGTCTGCGGGAGAAGGAGAGACCCAGTACTTC. Its protein product is CASSESAGEGETQYF.